This TCR beta chain appears in the sequencing data of a study of blood T cell repertoires in COVID-19. Study-wide context: Sites in the United States, Italy and Spain provided acute and convalescent COVID-19 samples.

Generated by immunoSEQ multiplex PCR, the TCRdb table keeps only in-frame clones and is missing some. The data show over 350,000 clones, approximately 89% seen once. Germline assignment: CDR1 LNHNV and CDR2 YYDKDF (reference sequence). Trimming left V 1 base short and J 6 bases short, with 12 bases between. The CDR3 extends over 14 amino acids. The chain employs TRBV15 and TRBJ1-1; D is possibly TRBD1 (6 bases). This TCR was recovered from a woman aged 40 to 50 who had been exposed to COVID-19. Source material: PBMCs or T cells enriched from blood (not recorded which). This chain's CDR3 is CATSRGGGFAEAFF. In DNA, the CDR3 is TGTGCCACCAGCAGAGGTGGGGGCTTCGCTGAAGCTTTCTTT.